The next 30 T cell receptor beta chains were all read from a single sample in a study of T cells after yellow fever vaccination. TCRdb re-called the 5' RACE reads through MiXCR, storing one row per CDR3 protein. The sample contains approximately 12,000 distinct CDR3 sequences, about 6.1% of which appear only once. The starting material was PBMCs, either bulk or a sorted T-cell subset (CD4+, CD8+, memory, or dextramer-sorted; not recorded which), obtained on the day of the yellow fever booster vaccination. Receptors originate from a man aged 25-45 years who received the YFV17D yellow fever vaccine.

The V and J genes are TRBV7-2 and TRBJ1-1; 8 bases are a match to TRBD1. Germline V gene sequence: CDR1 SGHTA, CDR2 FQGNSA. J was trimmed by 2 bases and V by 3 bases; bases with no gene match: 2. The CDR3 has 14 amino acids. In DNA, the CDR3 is TGTGCCAGCAGCTTTCAGGGGGCAAACACTGAAGCTTTCTTT. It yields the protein CASSFQGANTEAFF. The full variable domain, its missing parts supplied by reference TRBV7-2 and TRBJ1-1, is GAGVSQSPSNKVTEKGKDVELRCDPISGHTALYWYRQSLGQGLEFLIYFQGNSAPDKSGLPSDRFSAERTGGSVSTLTIQRTQQEDSAVYLCASSFQGANTEAFFGQGTRLTVV.

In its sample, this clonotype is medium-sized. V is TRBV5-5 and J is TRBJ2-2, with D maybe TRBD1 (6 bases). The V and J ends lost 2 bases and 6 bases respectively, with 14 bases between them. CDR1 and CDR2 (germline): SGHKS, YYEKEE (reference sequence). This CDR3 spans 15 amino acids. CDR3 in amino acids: CASSFWAGVPGELFF. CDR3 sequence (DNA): TGTGCCAGCAGCTTCTGGGCAGGGGTTCCCGGGGAGCTGTTTTTT.

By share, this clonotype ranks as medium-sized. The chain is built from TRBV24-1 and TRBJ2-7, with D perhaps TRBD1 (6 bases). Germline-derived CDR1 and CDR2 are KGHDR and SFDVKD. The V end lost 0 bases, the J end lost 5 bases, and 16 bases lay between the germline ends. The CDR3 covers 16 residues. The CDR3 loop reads CATSDLQKQGFHEQYF. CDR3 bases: TGTGCCACCAGTGATTTGCAAAAACAGGGTTTCCACGAGCAGTACTTC.

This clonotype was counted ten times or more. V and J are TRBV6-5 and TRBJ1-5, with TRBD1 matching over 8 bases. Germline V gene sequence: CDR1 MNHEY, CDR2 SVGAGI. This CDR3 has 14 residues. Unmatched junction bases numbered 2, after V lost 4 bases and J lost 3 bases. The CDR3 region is CASSSRGLNQPQHF. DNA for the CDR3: TGTGCCAGCAGTTCCAGGGGGCTCAATCAGCCCCAGCATTTT.

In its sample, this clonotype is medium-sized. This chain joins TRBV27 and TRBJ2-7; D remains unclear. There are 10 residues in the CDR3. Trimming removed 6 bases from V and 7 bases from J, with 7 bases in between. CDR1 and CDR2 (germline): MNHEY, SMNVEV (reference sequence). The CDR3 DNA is TGTGCCAGCAGCTCCCGGGAGCAGTACTTC. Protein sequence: CASSSREQYF.

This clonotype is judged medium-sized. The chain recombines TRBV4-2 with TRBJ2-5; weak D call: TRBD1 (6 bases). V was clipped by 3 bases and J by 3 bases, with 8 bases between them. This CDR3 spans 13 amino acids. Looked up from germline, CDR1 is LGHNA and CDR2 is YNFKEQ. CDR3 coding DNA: TGTGCCAGCAGCCAGGGACACGAAGAGACCCAGTACTTC. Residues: CASSQGHEETQYF.

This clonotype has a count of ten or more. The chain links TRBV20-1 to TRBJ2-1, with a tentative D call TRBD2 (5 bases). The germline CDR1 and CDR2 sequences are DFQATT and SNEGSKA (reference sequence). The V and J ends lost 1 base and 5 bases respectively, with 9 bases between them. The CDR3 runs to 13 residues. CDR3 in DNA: TGCAGTGCTAGAGCGGGATTTAACAATGAGCAGTTCTTC. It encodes CSARAGFNNEQFF.

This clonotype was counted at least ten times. In DNA form, the CDR3 reads TGTGCCAGCACAGGGGTGAGGCAGCCCCAGCATTTT. Amino acids: CASTGVRQPQHF. The V and J genes are TRBV6-4 and TRBJ1-5; D perhaps matches TRBD1 (6 bases). V lost 7 bases, J lost 7 bases, and 11 bases lay in between. Germline CDR1 reads MRHNA; CDR2 reads SNTAGT. The CDR3 extends over 12 amino acids.

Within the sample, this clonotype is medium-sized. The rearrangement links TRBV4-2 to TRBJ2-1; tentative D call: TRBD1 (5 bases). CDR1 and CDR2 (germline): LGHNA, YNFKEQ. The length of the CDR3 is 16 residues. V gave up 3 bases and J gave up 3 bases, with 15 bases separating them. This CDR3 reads CASSHSGQTNYNEQFF. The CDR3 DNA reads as TGTGCCAGCAGCCATTCAGGGCAAACAAACTACAATGAGCAGTTCTTC.

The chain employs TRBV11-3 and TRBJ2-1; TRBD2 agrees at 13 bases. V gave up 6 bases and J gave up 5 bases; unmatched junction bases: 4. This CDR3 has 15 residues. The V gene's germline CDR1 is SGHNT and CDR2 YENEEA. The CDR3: CASSSTSGRDNEQFF. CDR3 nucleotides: TGTGCCAGCAGTTCAACTAGCGGGAGGGACAATGAGCAGTTCTTC. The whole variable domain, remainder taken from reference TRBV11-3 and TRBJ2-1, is EAGVVQSPRYKIIEKKQPVAFWCNPISGHNTLYWYLQNLGQGPELLIRYENEEAVDDSQLPKDRFSAERLKGVDSTLKIQPAELGDSAVYLCASSSTSGRDNEQFFGPGTRLTVL.

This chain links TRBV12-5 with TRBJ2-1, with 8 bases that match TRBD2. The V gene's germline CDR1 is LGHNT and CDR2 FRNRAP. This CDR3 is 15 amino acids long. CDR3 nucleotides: TGTGCCTCCTGCCCAGCGGGAGCACGCGACGGTGAGCAGTTCTTC. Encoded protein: CASCPAGARDGEQFF.

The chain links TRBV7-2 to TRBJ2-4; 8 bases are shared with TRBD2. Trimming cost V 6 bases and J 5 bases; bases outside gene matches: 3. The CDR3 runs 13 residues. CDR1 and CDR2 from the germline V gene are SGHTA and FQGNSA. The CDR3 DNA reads TGTGCCAGCAGGACTAGCGTTCAAAACATTCAGTACTTC. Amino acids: CASRTSVQNIQYF.

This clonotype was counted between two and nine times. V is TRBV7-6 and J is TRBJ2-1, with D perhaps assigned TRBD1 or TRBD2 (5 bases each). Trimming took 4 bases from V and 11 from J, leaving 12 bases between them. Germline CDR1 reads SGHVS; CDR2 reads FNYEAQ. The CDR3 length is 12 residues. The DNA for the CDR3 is TGTGCCAGCAGCTCTCCCGGGACGAAGCAGTTCTTC. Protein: CASSSPGTKQFF.

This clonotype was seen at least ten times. CDR3 region: CSARDERMYGGFNYGYTF. As DNA, the CDR3 is TGCAGTGCTAGAGATGAAAGGATGTATGGAGGGTTCAACTATGGCTACACCTTC. This chain joins TRBV20-1 and TRBJ1-2; D gene unclear. Germline V gene data show CDR1 as DFQATT and CDR2 as SNEGSKA (reference sequence). V lost 0 bases and J 2 bases, leaving 22 bases between the germline ends. This CDR3 contains 18 residues.

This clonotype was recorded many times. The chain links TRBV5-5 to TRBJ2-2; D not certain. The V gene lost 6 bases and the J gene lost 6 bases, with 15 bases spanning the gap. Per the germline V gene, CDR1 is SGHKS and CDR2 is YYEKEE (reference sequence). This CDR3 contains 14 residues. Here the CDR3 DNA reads TGTGCCAGCACCAAGACTGGGGTTCCCGGGGAGCTGTTTTTT. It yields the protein CASTKTGVPGELFF.

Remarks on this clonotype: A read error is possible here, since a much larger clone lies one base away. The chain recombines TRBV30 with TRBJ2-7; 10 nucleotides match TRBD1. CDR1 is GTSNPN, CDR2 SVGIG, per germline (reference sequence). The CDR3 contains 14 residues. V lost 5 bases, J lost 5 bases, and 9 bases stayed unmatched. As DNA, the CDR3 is TGTGCCTGGGCCCTCCGGGACAGGGGAGACGAGCAGTACTTC. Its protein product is CAWALRDRGDEQYF. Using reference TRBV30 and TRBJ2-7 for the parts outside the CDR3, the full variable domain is SQTIHQWPATLVQPVGSPLSLECTVEGTSNPNLYWYRQAAGRGLQLLFYSVGIGQISSEVPQNLSASRPQDRQFILSSKKLLLSDSGFYLCAWALRDRGDEQYFGPGTRLTVT.

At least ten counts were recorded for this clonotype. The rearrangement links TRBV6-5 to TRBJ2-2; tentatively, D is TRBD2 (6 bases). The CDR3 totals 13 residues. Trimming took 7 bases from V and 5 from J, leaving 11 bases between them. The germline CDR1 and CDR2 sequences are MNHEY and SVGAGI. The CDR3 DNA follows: TGTGCCAGCACCCTTGGGGGGACCGGGGAGCTGTTTTTT. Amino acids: CASTLGGTGELFF.

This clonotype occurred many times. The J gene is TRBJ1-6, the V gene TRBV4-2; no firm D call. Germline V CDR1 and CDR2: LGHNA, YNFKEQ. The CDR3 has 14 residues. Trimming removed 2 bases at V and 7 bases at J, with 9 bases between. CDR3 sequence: CASSQHGPNSPLHF. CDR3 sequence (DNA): TGTGCCAGCAGCCAACATGGACCAAATTCACCCCTCCACTTT.

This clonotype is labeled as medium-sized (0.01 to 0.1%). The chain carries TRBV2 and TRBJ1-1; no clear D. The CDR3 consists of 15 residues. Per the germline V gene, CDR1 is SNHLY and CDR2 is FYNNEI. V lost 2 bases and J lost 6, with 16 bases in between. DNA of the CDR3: TGTGCCAGCAGTGAATATACCGGGTCTCGACCTGAAGCTTTCTTT. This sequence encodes CASSEYTGSRPEAFF.

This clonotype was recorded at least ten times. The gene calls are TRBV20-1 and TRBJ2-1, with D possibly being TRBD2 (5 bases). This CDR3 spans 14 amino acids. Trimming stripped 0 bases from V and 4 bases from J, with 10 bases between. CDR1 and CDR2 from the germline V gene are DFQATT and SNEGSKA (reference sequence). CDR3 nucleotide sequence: TGCAGTGCTAGAGAACTAGAGCCGTACAATGAGCAGTTCTTC. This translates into CSARELEPYNEQFF.

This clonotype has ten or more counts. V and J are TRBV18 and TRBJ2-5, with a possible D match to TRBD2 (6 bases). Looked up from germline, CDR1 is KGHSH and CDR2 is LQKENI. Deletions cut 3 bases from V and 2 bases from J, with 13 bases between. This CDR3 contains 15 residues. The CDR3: CASSPPGGVQETQYF. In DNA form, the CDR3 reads TGTGCCAGCTCACCCCCAGGCGGGGTGCAAGAGACCCAGTACTTC. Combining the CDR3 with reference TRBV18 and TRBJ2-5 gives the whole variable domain NAGVMQNPRHLVRRRGQEARLRCSPMKGHSHVYWYRQLPEEGLKFMVYLQKENIIDESGMPKERFSAEFPKEGPSILRIQQVVRGDSAAYFCASSPPGGVQETQYFGPGTRLLVL.

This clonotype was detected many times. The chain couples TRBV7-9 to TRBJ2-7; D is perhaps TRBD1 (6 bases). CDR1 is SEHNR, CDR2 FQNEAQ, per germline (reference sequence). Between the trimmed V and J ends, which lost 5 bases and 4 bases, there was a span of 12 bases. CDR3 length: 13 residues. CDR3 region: CASSPTGLYEQYF. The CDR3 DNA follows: TGTGCCAGCAGCCCTACAGGGCTTTACGAGCAGTACTTC.

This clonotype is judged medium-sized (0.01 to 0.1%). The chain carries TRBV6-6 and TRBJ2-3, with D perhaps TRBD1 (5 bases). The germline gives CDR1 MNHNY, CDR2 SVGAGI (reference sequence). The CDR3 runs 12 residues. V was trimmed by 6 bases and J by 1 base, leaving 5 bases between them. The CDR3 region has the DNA TGTGCCAGCAGGACAGGCACAGATACGCAGTATTTT. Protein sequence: CASRTGTDTQYF.

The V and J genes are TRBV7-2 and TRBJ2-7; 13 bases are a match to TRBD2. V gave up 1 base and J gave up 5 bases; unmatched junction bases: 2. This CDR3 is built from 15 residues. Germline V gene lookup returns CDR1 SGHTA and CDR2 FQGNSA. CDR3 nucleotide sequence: TGTGCCAGCAGCTTAGTAGGACTAGCGGGAGACGAGCAGTACTTC. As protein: CASSLVGLAGDEQYF.

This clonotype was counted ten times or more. Here the CDR3 reads CASSPAGSLNSPLHF. The DNA of the CDR3 is TGTGCCAGCAGCCCCGCGGGCAGCCTCAATTCACCCCTCCACTTT. The rearrangement uses TRBV16 and TRBJ1-6; no definite D call. Germline V lookup: CDR1 KGHSY, CDR2 FQNENV. Trimming shortened V by 4 bases and J by 7 bases, and 14 bases separated the two germline ends. CDR3 size: 15 residues.

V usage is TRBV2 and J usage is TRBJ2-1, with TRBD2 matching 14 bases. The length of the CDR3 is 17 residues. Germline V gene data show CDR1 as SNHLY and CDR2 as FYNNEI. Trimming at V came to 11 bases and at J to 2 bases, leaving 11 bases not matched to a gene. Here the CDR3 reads CARCPRLAGGTYNEQFF. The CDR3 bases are TGTGCCCGCTGTCCCCGACTAGCGGGAGGGACCTACAATGAGCAGTTCTTC. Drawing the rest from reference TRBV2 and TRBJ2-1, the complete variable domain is EPEVTQTPSHQVTQMGQEVILRCVPISNHLYFYWYRQILGQKVEFLVSFYNNEISEKSEIFDDQFSVERPDGSNFTLKIRSTKLEDSAMYFCARCPRLAGGTYNEQFFGPGTRLTVL.

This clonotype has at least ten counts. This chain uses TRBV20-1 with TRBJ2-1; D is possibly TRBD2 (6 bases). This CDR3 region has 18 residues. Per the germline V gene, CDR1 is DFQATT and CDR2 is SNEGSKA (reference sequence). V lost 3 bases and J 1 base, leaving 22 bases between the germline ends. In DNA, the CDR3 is TGCAGTGCTAGGAATATCCTTACTTTAGCGGCATCCTACAATGAGCAGTTCTTC. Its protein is CSARNILTLAASYNEQFF.

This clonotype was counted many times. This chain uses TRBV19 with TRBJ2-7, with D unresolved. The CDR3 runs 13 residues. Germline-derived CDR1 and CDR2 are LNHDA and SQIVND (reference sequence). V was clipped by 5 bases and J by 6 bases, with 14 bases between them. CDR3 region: CASSPRSLGEQYF. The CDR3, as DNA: TGTGCCAGTAGTCCACGGTCCCTCGGCGAGCAGTACTTC.

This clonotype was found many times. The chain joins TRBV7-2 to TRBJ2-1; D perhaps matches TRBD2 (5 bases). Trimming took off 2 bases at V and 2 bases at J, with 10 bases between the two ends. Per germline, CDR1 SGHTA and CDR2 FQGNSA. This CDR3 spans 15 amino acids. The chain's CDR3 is CASSLSSGTYNEQFF. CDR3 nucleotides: TGTGCCAGCAGCTTATCCAGCGGTACCTACAATGAGCAGTTCTTC.

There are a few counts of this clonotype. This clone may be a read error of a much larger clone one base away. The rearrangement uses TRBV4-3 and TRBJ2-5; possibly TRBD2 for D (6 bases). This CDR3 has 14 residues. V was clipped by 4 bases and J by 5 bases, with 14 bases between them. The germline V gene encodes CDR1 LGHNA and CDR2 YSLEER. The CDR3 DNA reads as TGCGCCAGCAGCCCCAATGGGGGGAATGAGACCCAGTACTTC. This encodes CASSPNGGNETQYF.